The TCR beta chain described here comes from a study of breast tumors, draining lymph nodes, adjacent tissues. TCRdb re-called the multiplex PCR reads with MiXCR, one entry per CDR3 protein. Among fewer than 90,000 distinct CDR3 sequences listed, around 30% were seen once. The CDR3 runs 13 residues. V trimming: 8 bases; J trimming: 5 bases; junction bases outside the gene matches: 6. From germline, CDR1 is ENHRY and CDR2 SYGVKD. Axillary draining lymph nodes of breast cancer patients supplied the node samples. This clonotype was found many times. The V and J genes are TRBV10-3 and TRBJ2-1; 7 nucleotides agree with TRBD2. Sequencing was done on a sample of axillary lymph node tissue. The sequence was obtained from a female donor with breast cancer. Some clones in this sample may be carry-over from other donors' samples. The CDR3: CAIGGGRDNEQFF. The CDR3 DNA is TGTGCCATCGGGGGAGGGCGGGACAATGAGCAGTTCTTC.